One sample yielded the 30 T cell receptor beta chains listed below, sequenced in a study of regulatory T cells in long-lasting Graves disease. As to time point: newly diagnosed GD, antithyroid drugs for less than 3 months. The authors made the TCR library using RNA they extracted from PBMCs. TCR beta libraries were built with iRepertoire HTBI primers and Arm-PCR of CDR3 regions. TCRdb reanalysed the multiplex PCR reads using MiXCR and keeps one entry per CDR3 protein. Here the sample spans about 220,000 distinct CDR3 sequences, roughly 19% being singletons. Separately, the same data were catalogued under a study of T cells in Graves' hyperthyroidism and ophthalmopathy.

The material was peripheral blood mononuclear cells (PBMCs), obtained at new diagnosis, from a patient treated with antithyroid drugs. All receptors derive from a woman aged 30 to 39 with Graves disease.

This clonotype has ten or more counts. This rearrangement joins TRBV19 to TRBJ1-2; D is unclear. Between the trimmed V and J ends, which lost 4 bases and 4 bases, there was a span of 16 bases. The CDR3 has 15 amino acids. Germline values: CDR1 LNHDA, CDR2 SQIVND (reference sequence). CDR3 nucleotide sequence: TGTGCCAGTAGTAGCGAATCCGGGGTTCCCTATGGCTACACCTTC. Amino acid sequence: CASSSESGVPYGYTF.

This clonotype was observed at least ten times. CDR3 region: CASGSSRDRGRELSTEAFF. In nucleotides, the CDR3 is TGTGCTAGTGGTTCCTCCCGGGACAGGGGGCGCGAACTTAGTACTGAAGCTTTCTTT. J is TRBJ1-1 and V is TRBV12-5; 12 nucleotides agree with TRBD1. Trimming removed 4 bases from V and 5 bases from J; junction bases left unmatched: 17. Looked up from germline, CDR1 is LGHNT and CDR2 is FRNRAP. CDR3 length: 19 residues.

This clonotype was detected a few times. A much larger clonotype is one base distant, so this may be a read error. V and J are TRBV5-1 and TRBJ1-6; D possibly corresponds to TRBD1 (5 bases). CDR3 length: 15 amino acids. Germline CDR1 is SGHRS and CDR2 is YFSETQ. The CDR3 DNA is TGCACCAGCAGCTTGGCTGGTAGGGGTAATTCACCCCTCCACTTT. Its translation: CTSSLAGRGNSPLHF.

This clonotype was observed a handful of times. The chain couples TRBV5-6 to TRBJ2-2; TRBD1 aligns across 12 bases. Germline V CDR1 and CDR2: SGHDT, YYEEEE. J was trimmed by 3 bases and V by 4 bases; bases with no gene match: 4. CDR3 length equals 16 residues. This CDR3 reads CASSTWDRGHTGELFF. CDR3 bases: TGTGCCAGCAGCACCTGGGACAGGGGGCACACCGGGGAGCTGTTTTTT.

On this clonotype itself: A much more abundant neighbour one base away suggests this may be a read error. The chain couples TRBV3-1 to TRBJ2-5; tentatively, D is TRBD2 (5 bases). This CDR3 has 12 residues. The germline gives CDR1 LGHDT, CDR2 YNNKEL (reference sequence). In nucleotides, the CDR3 is TGTGCCACCAGCCAGCGCGGGGAGACCCAGTACTTC. Translation: CATSQRGETQYF.

The sample holds many counts of this clonotype. The chain has TRBV30 and TRBJ2-2; a weak D match, TRBD1 (5 bases). The CDR3 contains 11 residues. The ends were cut back, 3 bases at V and 8 bases at J, with 7 bases in the middle. The germline V gene encodes CDR1 GTSNPN and CDR2 SVGIG (reference sequence). CDR3 nucleotides: TGTGCCTGGAGCCCAGGGGGGGAGCTGTTTTTT. This translates into CAWSPGGELFF.

This clonotype was recorded only once. The chain recombines TRBV11-3 with TRBJ2-2; 8 positions agree with TRBD1. The CDR3 extends over 18 amino acids. Trimming at V came to 2 bases and at J to 5 bases, leaving 13 bases not matched to a gene. CDR1 SGHNT and CDR2 YENEEA come from the germline V gene. For the CDR3, the DNA is TGTGCCAGCAGCTTACAATACCTCAGGGGGCTGGAGACCGGGGAGCTGTTTTTT. It is translated as CASSLQYLRGLETGELFF. Full variable domain (outside the CDR3, taken from reference TRBV11-3 and TRBJ2-2): EAGVVQSPRYKIIEKKQPVAFWCNPISGHNTLYWYLQNLGQGPELLIRYENEEAVDDSQLPKDRFSAERLKGVDSTLKIQPAELGDSAVYLCASSLQYLRGLETGELFFGEGSRLTVL.

This clonotype was recorded at least ten times. The genes are TRBV4-2 and TRBJ2-7; 8 positions agree with TRBD1. The trim removed 0 bases at V and 5 bases at J, leaving 12 bases unmatched. The CDR3 loop spans 17 amino acids. Germline CDR1 is LGHNA and CDR2 is YNFKEQ. The CDR3 nucleotides read TGTGCCAGCAGCCAAGAAGGGTATTTGGACAGGGACCACGAGCAGTACTTC. It yields the protein CASSQEGYLDRDHEQYF.

This clonotype turned up a few times. The chain uses TRBV4-1 and TRBJ1-2; D might be TRBD1 (5 bases). The germline V and J ends were trimmed by 0 bases and 4 bases, with 12 bases remaining between them. This CDR3 region has 15 residues. Germline V gene sequence: CDR1 MGHRA, CDR2 YSYEKL. CDR3 residues: CASSQEKGLGYGYTF. CDR3 nucleotide sequence: TGCGCCAGCAGCCAAGAAAAGGGGCTTGGCTATGGCTACACCTTC.

Remarks on this clonotype: A much larger clone lies a single base off, so this may be a read error. The V call is TRBV30, the J call TRBJ1-1; no firm D call. Looked up from germline, CDR1 is GTSNPN and CDR2 is SVGIG (reference sequence). The CDR3 length is 11 residues. The DNA of the CDR3 is TGTGCCTGGACAGTGAACACTGGAGCTTTCTTT. It yields the protein CAWTVNTGAFF.

In its sample, this clonotype was seen many times. The V and J genes are TRBV6-2 or TRBV6-3 and TRBJ1-4; a weak D match, TRBD1 (6 bases). From germline, CDR1 is MNHEY and CDR2 SVGEGT. V was cut by 8 bases and J by 6 bases, with 16 bases left in between. This CDR3 has 14 amino acids. CDR3 nucleotide sequence: TGTGCCAGCGGGTGGGGGCGACTGGATGAAAAACTGTTTTTT. It codes for CASGWGRLDEKLFF.

The chain links TRBV11-3 to TRBJ2-7; a possible D gene is TRBD2 (6 bases). Between the trimmed V and J ends, which lost 4 bases and 6 bases, there was a span of 25 bases. The CDR3 totals 17 residues. The germline CDR1 and CDR2 sequences are SGHNT and YENEEA. The CDR3 bases are TGTGCCAGCAGCTCCGTAGCGGCTACCCCCCCCTCCGCCGAGCAGTACTTC. Its translation is CASSSVAATPPSAEQYF.

This clonotype was picked up many times. This rearrangement joins TRBV10-3 to TRBJ2-7, with a weak D call TRBD2 (6 bases). The V gene's germline CDR1 is ENHRY and CDR2 SYGVKD. Trimming pared 0 bases from V and 5 bases from J, leaving 11 bases between. The CDR3 is made up of 14 amino acids. CDR3 sequence: CAISESHGGDEQYF. As DNA, the CDR3 is TGTGCCATCAGTGAGTCTCACGGGGGAGACGAGCAGTACTTC.

Only a few counts were recorded for this clonotype. The CDR3: CSARDRTVNTGELFF. CDR3 nucleotide sequence: TGCAGTGCTAGAGATAGGACAGTGAACACCGGGGAGCTGTTTTTT. The rearrangement uses TRBV20-1 and TRBJ2-2, with D possibly TRBD1 on 6 matching bases. The germline CDR1 and CDR2 sequences are DFQATT and SNEGSKA (reference sequence). The CDR3 sequence is 15 residues long. Trimming left V 0 bases short and J 1 base short, with 9 bases between.

The chain links TRBV18 to TRBJ1-3, with TRBD1 as a possible D gene (5 bases). Germline V gives CDR1 KGHSH, CDR2 LQKENI. V dropped 3 bases and J dropped 0 bases, with 15 bases sitting between them. The CDR3 extends over 17 amino acids. Written as DNA, the CDR3 is TGTGCCAGCTCACCCCCGGGCCGACAGAGCTCTGGAAACACCATATATTTT. It yields the protein CASSPPGRQSSGNTIYF.

Regarding this clonotype: A far larger clone is off by one base, so a read error is likely. The chain combines TRBV7-9 with TRBJ2-7; 12 bases map to TRBD2. CDR1 is SEHNR and CDR2 is FQNEAQ in the germline V gene (reference sequence). The V segment lost 5 bases and the J segment 7 bases; nucleotides outside the gene matches: 18. The CDR3 runs to 18 residues. CDR3: CASSDYRTSGASLREQYF. The CDR3 DNA reads TGTGCCAGCAGCGACTACCGGACTAGCGGGGCCTCTTTAAGGGAGCAGTACTTC.

This clonotype has ten or more counts. The chain couples TRBV10-3 to TRBJ2-1; perhaps TRBD1 as D (5 bases). The length of the CDR3 is 15 residues. Deletions cut 2 bases from V and 4 bases from J, with 12 bases between. Germline V gene sequence: CDR1 ENHRY, CDR2 SYGVKD. The DNA of the CDR3 is TGTGCCATCAGTGAGGGAGACAGAGGATACAATGAGCAGTTCTTC. Its protein product is CAISEGDRGYNEQFF.

This clonotype was seen many times. This chain links TRBV13 with TRBJ2-7; TRBD1 might be the D (5 bases). CDR3 length: 14 residues. Germline V gene data show CDR1 as PRHDT and CDR2 as FYEKMQ (reference sequence). V lost 2 bases and J 4 bases, leaving 12 bases between the germline ends. The CDR3 region has the DNA TGTGCCAGCAGCTTATCGGCAGGGTTTTACGAGCAGTACTTC. It codes for CASSLSAGFYEQYF.

Many counts were recorded for this clonotype. V and J are TRBV11-2 and TRBJ2-1; D ambiguous. CDR1 and CDR2 (germline): SGHAT, FQNNGV. The V end lost 5 bases, the J end lost 2 bases, and 16 bases lay between the germline ends. There are 16 residues in the CDR3. Written as DNA, the CDR3 is TGTGCCAGCAGCCCCAGGAGCGTACGACCCTACAATGAGCAGTTCTTC. This encodes CASSPRSVRPYNEQFF.

This clonotype came up a few times. Here the CDR3 DNA reads TGCGCCAGCAGCCTCGGGACCCGGGGCGAGCCCCAGCATTTT. It translates to CASSLGTRGEPQHF. The chain employs TRBV4-1 and TRBJ1-5; D is perhaps TRBD1 (5 bases). V lost 4 bases to trimming and J lost 8 bases, with 15 bases between them. The CDR3 consists of 14 residues. Looked up from germline, CDR1 is MGHRA and CDR2 is YSYEKL.

This clonotype has a count of ten or more. The gene calls are TRBV30 and TRBJ1-5, with D perhaps matching TRBD1 (6 bases). The CDR3 has 13 amino acids. Trimming took off 0 bases at V and 4 bases at J, with 7 bases between the two ends. Germline CDR1 reads GTSNPN; CDR2 reads SVGIG (reference sequence). CDR3 nucleotides: TGTGCCTGGAGTGTACAGGGAAATCAGCCCCAGCATTTT. Translated, it gives CAWSVQGNQPQHF.

This clonotype has a handful of counts. The chain links TRBV4-2 to TRBJ2-1, with 8 bases lining up with TRBD2. Germline loops: CDR1 LGHNA, CDR2 YNFKEQ. V gave up 0 bases and J gave up 5 bases; unmatched junction bases: 3. This CDR3 comprises 15 residues. The CDR3 region has the DNA TGTGCCAGCAGCCAAGAACGGCGGGAGGACAATGAGCAGTTCTTC. This codes for CASSQERREDNEQFF.

The V gene is TRBV11-3, the J gene TRBJ1-6, with D maybe TRBD1 (5 bases). Germline CDR1 reads SGHNT; CDR2 reads YENEEA. The ends were cut back, 8 bases at V and 5 bases at J, with 13 bases in the middle. The CDR3 length is 14 residues. CDR3 sequence (DNA): TGTGCCAGCTCAGGGCAAAACCATAATTCACCCCTCCACTTT. The encoded protein is CASSGQNHNSPLHF.

A word on this clonotype: One end of the junction fails to match germline, which may point to a read error. The chain couples TRBV5-1 to TRBJ2-1, with TRBD1 identical over 10 bases. The CDR3 covers 16 residues. Germline loops: CDR1 SGHRS, CDR2 YFSETQ. In DNA, the CDR3 is TGCGCCGGCAGCCCGGACAGGGGGGAACTTTACAATGAGCAGTTCTTC. Translated: CAGSPDRGELYNEQFF.

This clonotype was counted only a few times. This probably arose from a read error, given a far larger clone one base away. The genes are TRBV28 and TRBJ2-5; 7 bases align to TRBD1. The germline V gene encodes CDR1 MDHEN and CDR2 SYDVKM. The CDR3 is 13 residues long. Trimming took 4 bases from V and 7 from J; bases not matched to a gene: 6. CDR3 region: CASSWDSRRTQYF. For the CDR3, the DNA is TGTGCCAGCAGTTGGGACAGCCGAAGGACCCAGTACTTC.

This clonotype was picked up many times. The V and J genes are TRBV5-1 and TRBJ2-1; D gene uncertain. The CDR3 length is 15 residues. CDR1 is SGHRS and CDR2 is YFSETQ in the germline V gene. Trimming shortened V by 4 bases and J by 0 bases, and 11 bases separated the two germline ends. Written as DNA, the CDR3 is TGCGCCAGCAGCCTGGTAGGCAGCTCCTACAATGAGCAGTTCTTC. This encodes CASSLVGSSYNEQFF.

This clonotype was detected many times. The rearrangement joins TRBV6-9 to TRBJ2-1, with D perhaps TRBD2 (6 bases). V was trimmed by 3 bases and J by 0 bases, leaving 12 bases between them. Germline V gene data show CDR1 as MNHGY and CDR2 as SVAAGI. The CDR3 is 16 residues long. CDR3 in amino acids: CASSYGRESSYNEQFF. CDR3 DNA: TGTGCCAGCAGTTACGGTCGGGAGAGCTCCTACAATGAGCAGTTCTTC.

This clonotype occurred many times. The rearrangement uses TRBV28 and TRBJ1-5, with D uncertain. Looked up from germline, CDR1 is MDHEN and CDR2 is SYDVKM. Trimming pared 6 bases from V and 3 bases from J, leaving 9 bases between. The CDR3 totals 13 residues. CDR3 DNA: TGTGCCAGCAGGGGAGCTTTCAATCAGCCCCAGCATTTT. Its protein is CASRGAFNQPQHF. The full variable domain, rest sourced from reference TRBV28 and TRBJ1-5, is DVKVTQSSRYLVKRTGEKVFLECVQDMDHENMFWYRQDPGLGLRLIYFSYDVKMKEKGDIPEGYSVSREKKERFSLILESASTNQTSMYLCASRGAFNQPQHFGDGTRLSIL.

This clonotype was counted ten times or more. This chain uses TRBV5-6 with TRBJ2-3, with 9 nucleotides matching TRBD2. Trimming at V came to 4 bases and at J to 4 bases, leaving 10 bases not matched to a gene. The CDR3 is 16 amino acids. Germline values: CDR1 SGHDT, CDR2 YYEEEE. Written as DNA, the CDR3 is TGTGCCAGCAGCACGGGGGTTAGCGGGAGATCAGATACGCAGTATTTT. This translates into CASSTGVSGRSDTQYF.

This clonotype has at least ten counts. The chain joins TRBV2 to TRBJ2-7, with unresolved D. The germline CDR1 and CDR2 sequences are SNHLY and FYNNEI. The CDR3 is 13 residues long. V was pared by 5 bases and J by 2 bases, with 10 bases between. CDR3 in amino acids: CASSYRMAYEQYF. CDR3 sequence (DNA): TGTGCCAGCAGTTACCGGATGGCCTACGAGCAGTACTTC.